Listed below are T cell receptor beta chains from one sample, sequenced in a study of blood T cells in healthy people across ages. TCRdb passed the 5' RACE reads through MiXCR, listing each CDR3 protein once. The sample includes 700,000 to 900,000 distinct CDR3 sequences, 25% to 30% of them seen just once. The sample was also reused in another study, on T cells of mothers and their children.

The sample taken for sequencing was blood. These receptors originate from a boy between 10 and 17 years old in good health. The CDR3 runs from the conserved cysteine through the conserved F or W. The D gene is left open where the match is weak.

d_call: TRBD2; v_call: TRBV15; cdr3_aa: CATSRDREAGDNEQFF
d_call: NA; v_call: TRBV29-1; cdr3_aa: CSVVGGGLRNEQFF
d_call: NA; v_call: TRBV12-3/TRBV12-4; cdr3_aa: CASTQDSYEQYF
d_call: NA; v_call: TRBV29-1; cdr3_aa: CSVWGGGQNYGYTF
d_call: TRBD2; v_call: TRBV5-4; cdr3_aa: CASSPAGSGASSTDTQYF
d_call: NA; v_call: TRBV25-1; cdr3_aa: CASRSVETQYF
d_call: NA; v_call: TRBV5-1; cdr3_aa: CASSPGPNNEQFF
d_call: NA; v_call: TRBV20-1; cdr3_aa: CSASPGRVNGETQYF
d_call: TRBD1; v_call: TRBV20-1; cdr3_aa: CSASPGQGFQETQYF
d_call: TRBD2; v_call: TRBV20-1; cdr3_aa: CSARAGGTNEQYF
d_call: NA; v_call: TRBV12-3/TRBV12-4; cdr3_aa: CASSFGISGSQETQYF
d_call: TRBD1; v_call: TRBV4-1; cdr3_aa: CASSQGTGGLETQYF
d_call: TRBD2; v_call: TRBV6-5; cdr3_aa: CATGRGGRNEQFF
d_call: NA; v_call: TRBV11-2; cdr3_aa: CASSFGINEQYF
d_call: TRBD1; v_call: TRBV15; cdr3_aa: CATSREGQTNQPQHF
d_call: NA; v_call: TRBV20-1; cdr3_aa: CSAESSTRVVTQYF
d_call: NA; v_call: TRBV5-1; cdr3_aa: CASSPDWGNTEAFF
d_call: TRBD1; v_call: TRBV4-1; cdr3_aa: CASRPGTGAYEQYF
d_call: NA; v_call: TRBV19; cdr3_aa: CASSLSGGDNEQYF
d_call: NA; v_call: TRBV20-1; cdr3_aa: CSPSFGANPEQFF
d_call: NA; v_call: TRBV6-5; cdr3_aa: CASVGGYNEQFF
d_call: TRBD2; v_call: TRBV29-1; cdr3_aa: CSVVRSAGEGEQYF
d_call: NA; v_call: TRBV7-9; cdr3_aa: CASSPWEGANTEAFF
d_call: NA; v_call: TRBV25-1; cdr3_aa: CASSDPAAVNEKLFF
d_call: NA; v_call: TRBV5-1; cdr3_aa: CASKISGGQETQYF
d_call: TRBD1; v_call: TRBV9; cdr3_aa: CASSKEGQGYGYTF
d_call: NA; v_call: TRBV11-2; cdr3_aa: CASSLGSHAGSPDTQYF
d_call: TRBD1; v_call: TRBV20-1; cdr3_aa: CSAGPGTDYGYTF